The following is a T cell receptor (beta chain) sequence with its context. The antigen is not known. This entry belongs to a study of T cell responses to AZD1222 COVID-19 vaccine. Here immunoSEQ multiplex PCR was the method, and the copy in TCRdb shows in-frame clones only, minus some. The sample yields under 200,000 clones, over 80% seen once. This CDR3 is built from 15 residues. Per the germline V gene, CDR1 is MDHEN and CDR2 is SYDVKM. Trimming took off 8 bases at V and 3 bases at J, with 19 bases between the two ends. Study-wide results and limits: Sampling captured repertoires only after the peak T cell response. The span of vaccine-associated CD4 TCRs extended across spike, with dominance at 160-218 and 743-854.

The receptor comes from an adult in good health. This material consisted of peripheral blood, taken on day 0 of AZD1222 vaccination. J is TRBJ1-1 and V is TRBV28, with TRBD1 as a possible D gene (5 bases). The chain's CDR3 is CASGPRGWFDTEAFF. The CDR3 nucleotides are TGTGCCAGCGGCCCACGGGGGTGGTTCGACACTGAAGCTTTCTTT. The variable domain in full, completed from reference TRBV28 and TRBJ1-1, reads DVKVTQSSRYLVKRTGEKVFLECVQDMDHENMFWYRQDPGLGLRLIYFSYDVKMKEKGDIPEGYSVSREKKERFSLILESASTNQTSMYLCASGPRGWFDTEAFFGQGTRLTVV.